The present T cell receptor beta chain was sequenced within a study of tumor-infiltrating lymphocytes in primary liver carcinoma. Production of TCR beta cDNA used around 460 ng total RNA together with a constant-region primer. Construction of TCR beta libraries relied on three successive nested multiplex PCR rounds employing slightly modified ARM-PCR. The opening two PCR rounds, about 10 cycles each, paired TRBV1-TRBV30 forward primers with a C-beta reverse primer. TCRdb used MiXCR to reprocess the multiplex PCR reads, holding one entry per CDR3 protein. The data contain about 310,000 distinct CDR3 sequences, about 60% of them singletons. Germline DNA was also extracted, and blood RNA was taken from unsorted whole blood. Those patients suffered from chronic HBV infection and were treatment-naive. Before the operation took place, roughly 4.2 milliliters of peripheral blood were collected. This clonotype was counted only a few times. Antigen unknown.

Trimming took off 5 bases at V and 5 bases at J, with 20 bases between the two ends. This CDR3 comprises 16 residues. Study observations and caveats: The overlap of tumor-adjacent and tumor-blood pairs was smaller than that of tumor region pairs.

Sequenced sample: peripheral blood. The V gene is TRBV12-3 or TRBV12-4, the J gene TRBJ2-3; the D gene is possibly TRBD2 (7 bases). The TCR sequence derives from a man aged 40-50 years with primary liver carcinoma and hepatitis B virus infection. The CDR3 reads CASSLRGGGPRDTQYF. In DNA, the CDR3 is TGTGCCAGCAGTCTAAGGGGGGGAGGGCCACGAGATACGCAGTATTTT.